This is a list of T cell receptor beta chains from one sample in a study of cytomegalovirus exposure and HLA in healthy donors. Repertoires were generated with immunoSEQ multiplex PCR, while TCRdb's copy carries only in-frame clones and drops some. Among about 160,000 clones, around 80% were seen once, and the ten largest hold roughly 4.2%. Sequenced material: PBMCs. The receptors originated from a man aged 35 to 55 in good health and CMV-seronegative. CDR3s leave out the opening cysteine and the closing phenylalanine or tryptophan. A D gene is named only where the DNA matches it firmly.

D: .; V: TRBV19; CDR3: ASSRAEAGATYEQY
D: .; V: TRBV2; CDR3: ASRVDTDTQY
D: .; V: TRBV18; CDR3: ASSPGFNRVDSPLH
D: TRBD1; V: TRBV7-9; CDR3: ASRPVTGGLEQY
D: .; V: TRBV30; CDR3: AWSGGLPYEQY
D: TRBD1; V: TRBV10-3; CDR3: AIRTGEVFLGGELF
D: TRBD2; V: TRBV5-4; CDR3: ASSLLAGGRTQY
D: .; V: TRBV9; CDR3: ASSRADYNEQF
D: TRBD1; V: TRBV30; CDR3: ALQGDNEKLF
D: TRBD2; V: TRBV5-1; CDR3: ASGKGENHGLAGGPFKETQY
D: .; V: TRBV6-5; CDR3: ASSYSGATNEKLF
D: .; V: TRBV30; CDR3: AWSDGALAYGYT
D: .; V: TRBV9; CDR3: ASSVAQGPSPAGELF
D: TRBD1; V: TRBV6-1; CDR3: ASSTGGGDSPLH
D: .; V: TRBV7-2; CDR3: ASSLVGDRDYEQY
D: .; V: TRBV27; CDR3: ASSLSGGSNQPQH
D: .; V: TRBV4-2; CDR3: ASSRRLAIGYRINEQF
D: .; V: TRBV6-6; CDR3: ASTDNGETQY
D: TRBD2; V: TRBV30; CDR3: AWILAGGLEQY
D: TRBD1; V: TRBV28; CDR3: ASSGRDRVPYEQY
D: .; V: TRBV5-4; CDR3: ASSLTRKTNTGELF
D: .; V: TRBV7-9; CDR3: ASSSIQGYTNEKLF
D: .; V: TRBV6-5; CDR3: ASSYSTVYGYT
D: .; V: TRBV7-9; CDR3: ASSLGGPGLF
D: TRBD2; V: TRBV5-4; CDR3: ASSQQPSGGEQF
D: .; V: TRBV6-4; CDR3: ASSDSGGTYSDTQY
D: .; V: TRBV11-2; CDR3: ASSSAGYEQY
D: TRBD2; V: TRBV19; CDR3: ASSILAGEYTGELF